Below, one TCR beta chain is given with its context. As yet, its antigen is unknown. cDNA libraries for TRB were generated by 5' RACE incorporating UMI labels. TCRdb re-called the 5' RACE reads and gives one entry per CDR3 protein, without DNA. This table lists under 70,000 distinct CDR3 sequences. The data belong to a study of CXCR3-negative and CXCR3-positive naive CD8 T cells. Whole-study findings and limits: In both naive subsets diversity was comparably high, whereas memory CD8+ cells showed much lower diversity. The study found CXCR3 expression partially decreased after cryopreservation and ran most assays on fresh PBMCs. Similar TRBV-TRBJ usage characterized naive CXCR3-negative and CXCR3-positive cells; memory cells differed.

The CDR3 covers 15 residues. The germline gives CDR1 SNHLY, CDR2 FYNNEI. Every individual CD8+ T cell subset underwent sorting in triplicate at around 300,000 cells apiece. Sequenced material: memory CD8+ T cells from blood. The TCR comes from a human donor in good health. Some clones in this sample may be carry-over from other donors' samples. J is TRBJ2-2 and V is TRBV2; the D gene TCRdb calls, TRBD1, cannot be checked with no DNA. The CDR3 protein is CASSVSPARTGELFF.